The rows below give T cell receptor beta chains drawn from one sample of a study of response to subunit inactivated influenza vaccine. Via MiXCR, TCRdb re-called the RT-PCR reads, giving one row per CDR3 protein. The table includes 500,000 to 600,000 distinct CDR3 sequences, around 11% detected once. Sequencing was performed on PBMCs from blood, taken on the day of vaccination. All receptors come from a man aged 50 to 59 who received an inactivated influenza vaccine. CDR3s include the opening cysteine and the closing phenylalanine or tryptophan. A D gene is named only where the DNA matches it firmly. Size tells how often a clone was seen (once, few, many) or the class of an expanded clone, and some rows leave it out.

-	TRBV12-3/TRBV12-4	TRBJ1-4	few	TGTGCCAGCAGTTTAACAGGGAGTAGGGCTAATGAAAAACTGTTTTTT	CASSLTGSRANEKLFF
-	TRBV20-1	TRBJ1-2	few	TGCAGTGCCATCCCCGGGGATCTTGACTATGGCTACACCTTC	CSAIPGDLDYGYTF
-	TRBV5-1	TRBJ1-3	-	TGCGCCAGCAGCCTCCTCCCCGGGACGCGATCTGGAAACACCATATATTTT	CASSLLPGTRSGNTIYF
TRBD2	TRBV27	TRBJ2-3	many	TGTGCCAGCAGTTTTTTGACTAGCGGGAGTTATAGCACAGATACGCAGTATTTT	CASSFLTSGSYSTDTQYF
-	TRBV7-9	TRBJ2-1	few	TGTGCCAGCAGCTTAGCTGGGACAAACTTTAGGCGGTTCTTC	CASSLAGTNFRRFF
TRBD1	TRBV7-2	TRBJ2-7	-	TGTGCCAGCAGCTTTTCGCAGGGGGTCTACGAGCAGTACTTC	CASSFSQGVYEQYF
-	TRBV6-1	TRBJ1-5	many	TGTGCCAGCGGAAGGTATCAGCCCCAGCATTTT	CASGRYQPQHF
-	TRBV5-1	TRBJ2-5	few	TGCGCCAGCAGCTTGCTAACGGGGCGAGAGACCCAGTACTTC	CASSLLTGRETQYF
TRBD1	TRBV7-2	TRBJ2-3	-	TGTGCCAGCAGCGCAGGGGGCGCAGGCACAGATACGCAGTATTTT	CASSAGGAGTDTQYF
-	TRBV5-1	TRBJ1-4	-	TGCGCCAGCAGCCTGACAGAAGCAACTAATGAAAAACTGTTTTTT	CASSLTEATNEKLFF
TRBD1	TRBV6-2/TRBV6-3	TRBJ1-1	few	TGTGCCAGCAGTTACGACCCCGGGACAGTGAACACTGAAGCTTTCTTT	CASSYDPGTVNTEAFF
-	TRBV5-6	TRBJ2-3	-	TGTGCCAGCAGCGGGGGGACAGAATGGGGTACGCAGTATTTT	CASSGGTEWGTQYF
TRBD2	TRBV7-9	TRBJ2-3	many	TGTGCCAGCAGCTCGACTAGCGTGTATACGCAGTATTTT	CASSSTSVYTQYF
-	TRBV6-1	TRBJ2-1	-	TGTGCCAGCAGTGATGTCTGGAGGGCGGGCCACAATGAGCAGTTCTTC	CASSDVWRAGHNEQFF
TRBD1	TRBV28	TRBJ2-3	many	TGTGCCAGCAGCCCCGGGACAGGGGCGTGGGATACGCAGTATTTT	CASSPGTGAWDTQYF